This T cell receptor (beta chain) was retrieved from a study of blood T cell repertoires in COVID-19. In the study overall: PBMCs, B-cell-depleted T cells, or T cells provided the cDNA or gDNA that made up the material.

Original data processing: Scientists estimated how many nucleated cells there were by amplifying reference gene primers. Clones were read by immunoSEQ multiplex PCR, and TCRdb kept only the in-frame ones, dropping some. V, J and clone size were drawn from that table, and D and trimming were deduced from the DNA. The repertoire consists of under 300,000 clones, with 91% occurring once and the leading ten covering 0.95% to 1.5%. CDR1 and CDR2 (germline): LNHDA, SQIVND (reference sequence). V was cut by 6 bases and J by 0 bases, with 14 bases left in between. The CDR3 has 15 residues. This receptor was identified in a human donor in a cohort exposed to, infected with or recovered from COVID-19 (not recorded which). The donor label of this sample is uncertain. Sequences were obtained from PBMCs or T cells enriched from blood (not recorded which). The chain combines TRBV19 with TRBJ1-1; D uncertain. The CDR3 DNA sequence: TGTGCCAGTAGACCAACTGGGCTCCTGAACACTGAAGCTTTCTTT. It translates to CASRPTGLLNTEAFF.